These T cell receptor beta chains were read from a single sample in a study of T cells in Graves' hyperthyroidism and ophthalmopathy. TCRdb re-called the multiplex PCR reads through MiXCR, storing one row per CDR3 protein. In the table there are fewer than 600,000 distinct CDR3 sequences, around 15% of which are singletons. The sequencing input was blood. These receptors were taken from a woman aged 35 to 49 with Graves' hyperthyroidism. The CDR3 runs from the conserved cysteine through the conserved F or W. D genes are given only for firm matches. Where a row states a size, it is once, few, many or the class of an expanded clone; other rows omit it.

J | V | D | size | CDR3 | DNA
TRBJ2-5 | TRBV4-1 | TRBD2 | . | CASSQEGLAGEWGETQYF | TGCGCCAGCAGCCAAGAGGGACTAGCGGGAGAGTGGGGAGAGACCCAGTACTTC
TRBJ2-5 | TRBV29-1 | . | . | CSVLGYGSETQYF | TGCAGCGTTTTGGGGTATGGGTCGGAGACCCAGTACTTC
TRBJ2-7 | TRBV5-1 | . | many | CASSPDVSYEQYF | TGCGCCAGCAGCCCGGACGTCTCCTACGAGCAGTACTTC
TRBJ2-7 | TRBV5-8 | . | . | CTSSLAGSPIYEQYF | TGTACCAGCAGCTTGGCGGGAAGCCCCATCTACGAGCAGTACTTC
TRBJ2-2 | TRBV24-1 | TRBD1 | many | CATSVGTGGLGELFF | TGTGCCACCAGTGTAGGAACAGGGGGCCTCGGGGAGCTGTTTTTT
TRBJ1-3 | TRBV6-2/TRBV6-3 | . | many | CASSSHSGNTIYF | TGTGCCAGCAGTTCCCACTCTGGAAACACCATATATTTT
TRBJ1-1 | TRBV11-2 | . | many | CASSLEPGIGTEAFF | TGTGCCAGCAGCTTAGAACCGGGGATTGGCACTGAAGCTTTCTTT
TRBJ2-2 | TRBV11-2 | . | many | CASSLNSGSNTGELFF | TGTGCCAGCAGCCTCAACAGCGGATCGAACACCGGGGAGCTGTTTTTT
TRBJ2-7 | TRBV20-1 | . | many | CSASGLATNYEQYF | TGCAGTGCTAGCGGGCTAGCGACCAACTACGAGCAGTACTTC
TRBJ2-5 | TRBV29-1 | . | few | CSVGVLRETQYF | TGCAGCGTTGGGGTATTGCGGGAGACCCAGTACTTC
TRBJ1-2 | TRBV5-1 | TRBD1 | many | CASSYLDRGRGYTF | TGCGCCAGCAGCTACCTTGACAGGGGACGGGGCTACACCTTC
TRBJ2-7 | TRBV11-2 | . | many | CASSFTVDNSYEQYF | TGTGCCAGCAGCTTCACCGTGGACAACTCCTACGAGCAGTACTTC
TRBJ2-1 | TRBV15 | . | many | CATSRTSYNEQFF | TGTGCCACCAGCAGGACGAGTTACAATGAGCAGTTCTTC
TRBJ2-1 | TRBV6-7 | TRBD2 | . | CASSQLAGAVNEQFF | TGTGCCAGCAGTCAACTAGCGGGAGCGGTGAATGAGCAGTTCTTC
TRBJ1-1 | TRBV7-6 | . | . | CASSPNGGAGTREAFF | TGTGCCAGCAGCCCGAATGGGGGGGCCGGGACTAGGGAAGCTTTCTTT
TRBJ2-7 | TRBV10-1 | . | few | CASIPKDEQYF | TGCGCCAGCATCCCCAAGGACGAGCAGTACTTC
TRBJ2-1 | TRBV6-1 | . | . | CASSEQEFSYNEQFF | TGTGCCAGCAGTGAACAGGAGTTCTCCTACAATGAGCAGTTCTTC